This TCR beta chain was retrieved from a study of T cell responses to AZD1222 COVID-19 vaccine. Study-wide background: It was second doses at about 4 or about 12 weeks that were pooled.

Here immunoSEQ multiplex PCR was the method, and the copy in TCRdb shows in-frame clones only, minus some. The data show 150,000 to 200,000 clones, about nine tenths seen once. Comments on this clone: Its antigen is not known.

The CDR3 consists of 15 residues. Germline V gene data show CDR1 as MDHEN and CDR2 as SYDVKM. Trimming pared 6 bases from V and 7 bases from J, leaving 19 bases between. General study findings and limits: Donor demographics were predominantly white British with a female majority; clonal diversity may be underestimated.

The chain has TRBV28 and TRBJ1-5; tentative D call: TRBD1 (6 bases). Source: peripheral blood, taken on day 0 of AZD1222 vaccination. The source is an adult in good health. CDR3 region: CASSPTGGRGQPQHF. The CDR3 nucleotides are TGTGCCAGCAGCCCAACGGGTGGCAGGGGCCAGCCCCAGCATTTT.